Presented here are 6 T cell receptor beta chains from one specimen sequenced in a study of OX40 agonist ivuxolimab in advanced cancers. Only in-frame clones appear in the TCRdb table, and some are missing; sequencing was by immunoSEQ multiplex PCR. The sample gives approximately 94,000 clones, approximately 89% of which show up once; about 0.17% is in the top ten. Material: CD4+ or CD8+ T cells sorted from blood, obtained in a trial of the OX40 agonist ivuxolimab. All receptors come from an adult with an advanced solid tumor such as melanoma, head and neck, liver or kidney cancer.

This chain links TRBV15 with TRBJ2-5, with D unclear. The V gene lost 2 bases and the J gene lost 1 base, with 11 bases spanning the gap. This CDR3 contains 15 residues. The germline V gene has CDR1 LNHNV and CDR2 YYDKDF (reference sequence). The CDR3 DNA reads as TGTGCCACCAGCAGATCTCCAAGTAGCCAAGAGACCCAGTACTTC. It is translated as CATSRSPSSQETQYF. Looking up the rest from reference TRBV15 and TRBJ2-5 gives the full variable domain: DAMVIQNPRYQVTQFGKPVTLSCSQTLNHNVMYWYQQKSSQAPKLLFHYYDKDFNNEADTPDNFQSRRPNTSFCFLDIRSPGLGDTAMYLCATSRSPSSQETQYFGPGTRLLVL.

This sequence joins TRBV5-1 and TRBJ1-4; no clear D gene. The germline gives CDR1 SGHRS, CDR2 YFSETQ. The CDR3 is made up of 14 amino acids. The V gene lost 6 bases and the J gene lost 5 bases, with 14 bases spanning the gap. This CDR3 is CASIGTGQNEKLFF. The CDR3, as DNA: TGCGCCAGCATCGGCACGGGCCAGAATGAAAAACTGTTTTTT.

The genes are TRBV6-1 and TRBJ1-5; D is uncertain. CDR3 size: 11 residues. Germline CDR1 is MNHNS and CDR2 is SASEGT. Trimming stripped 3 bases from V and 10 bases from J, with 7 bases between. The CDR3 bases are TGTGCCAGCAGTGACCCGCGCCCCCAGCATTTT. It codes for CASSDPRPQHF.

The gene calls are TRBV5-1 and TRBJ1-1; D is possibly TRBD1 (6 bases). Germline V gives CDR1 SGHRS, CDR2 YFSETQ. The CDR3 covers 13 residues. With 4 bases removed from V and 6 bases from J, the gap between germline ends came to 13 bases. CDR3 bases: TGCGCCAGCAGCGTCCTAACAGGGTCTGAAGCTTTCTTT. The encoded protein is CASSVLTGSEAFF.

The V call is TRBV28, the J call TRBJ1-6, with D possibly TRBD1 on 5 matching bases. Germline CDR1 is MDHEN and CDR2 is SYDVKM. V was shortened by 2 bases and J by 7 bases, with 12 bases between the two germline ends. The CDR3 runs to 15 residues. CDR3 sequence reads: CASSLAGGNNSPLHF. CDR3 sequence (DNA): TGTGCCAGCAGTTTAGCTGGGGGAAACAATTCACCCCTCCACTTT.

The chain employs TRBV2 and TRBJ1-1, with D possibly matching TRBD1 (6 bases). Trimming pared 7 bases from V and 4 bases from J, leaving 13 bases between. CDR3 length: 13 residues. The germline V gene encodes CDR1 SNHLY and CDR2 FYNNEI. For the CDR3, the DNA is TGTGCCAGCATCCCGGGGGCGTCCACTGAAGCTTTCTTT. Encoded protein: CASIPGASTEAFF.